The 25 T cell receptor beta chains given below trace back to one sample, sequenced in a study of T cells in localized non-small cell lung cancer. The method was immunoSEQ multiplex PCR; TCRdb's version includes in-frame clones alone and lacks a portion of them. The table has 40,000 or so clones, over 75% seen once. Sequenced material: peripheral blood, taken before any cancer treatment. The receptor set was obtained from a male donor older than 55 with stage III squamous cell lung carcinoma.

The CDR3 protein is CASSPVEKLFF. CDR3 nucleotide sequence: TGTGCCAGCAGCCCCGTTGAAAAACTGTTTTTT. The V gene is TRBV7-9, the J gene TRBJ1-4, with no clear D. The germline V gene has CDR1 SEHNR and CDR2 FQNEAQ (reference sequence). Trimming left V 5 bases short and J 7 bases short, with 5 bases between. CDR3 length equals 11 residues.

The rearrangement links TRBV5-1 to TRBJ2-3; 14 nucleotides line up with TRBD2. The CDR3 runs to 15 residues. Germline CDR1 reads SGHRS; CDR2 reads YFSETQ. Germline trimming cut 4 bases from V and 6 bases from J; bases unmatched to any gene: 4. The CDR3 coding sequence is TGCGCCAGCAGCGGGGGACTAGCGGGAGCCGATACGCAGTATTTT. It encodes CASSGGLAGADTQYF.

A note on this clone: The sample contains more than one DNA sequence encoding this CDR3. The chain uses TRBV7-9 and TRBJ2-5; 8 nucleotides agree with TRBD1. Trimming removed 5 bases from V and 1 base from J; junction bases left unmatched: 3. The CDR3 has 14 residues. The V gene's germline CDR1 is SEHNR and CDR2 FQNEAQ (reference sequence). CDR3 region: CASSLGTGQETQYF. The CDR3 bases are TGTGCCAGCAGCCTTGGGACAGGCCAAGAGACCCAGTACTTC.

This clone was picked up one time. This sequence joins TRBV7-6 and TRBJ2-7; 11 bases fit TRBD2. The V gene's germline CDR1 is SGHVS and CDR2 FNYEAQ. The CDR3 contains 17 residues. V shed 2 bases, J shed 9 bases, and the junction held 15 bases outside the gene matches. The CDR3: CASSLSSSGGPLTTQYF. The CDR3 DNA is TGTGCCAGCAGCTTATCGTCTAGCGGGGGGCCCTTAACTACGCAGTACTTC.

CDR3 in amino acids: CSVRLSGGEAGELFF. DNA of the CDR3: TGCAGCGTTCGTCTTAGCGGGGGGGAGGCCGGGGAGCTGTTTTTT. The chain couples TRBV29-1 to TRBJ2-2; the match to TRBD2 covers 11 bases. This CDR3 comprises 15 residues. V trimming: 5 bases; J trimming: 6 bases; junction bases outside the gene matches: 8. CDR1 and CDR2 (germline): SQVTM, ANQGSEA.

The chain links TRBV19 to TRBJ1-5; D possibly corresponds to TRBD1 (5 bases). Germline V gives CDR1 LNHDA, CDR2 SQIVND (reference sequence). The CDR3 totals 14 residues. Trimming took 7 bases from V and 9 from J, leaving 19 bases between them. CDR3 residues: CASKIREPGAPQHF. In nucleotides, the CDR3 is TGTGCCAGTAAAATTAGGGAACCCGGGGCGCCCCAGCATTTT.

The CDR3 DNA sequence: TGTGCCAGCAGTCTACAGGGGACCCAATACAATGAGCAGTTCTTC. Protein product: CASSLQGTQYNEQFF. This chain connects TRBV6-5 to TRBJ2-1, with 7 bases aligning to TRBD1. The ends lost 5 bases at V and 4 bases at J; junction bases unmatched: 8. CDR1 is MNHEY, CDR2 SVGAGI, per germline. The CDR3 loop spans 15 amino acids.

This chain joins TRBV5-4 and TRBJ2-5, with D possibly being TRBD2 (5 bases). CDR1 SGHNT and CDR2 YYREEE come from the germline V gene (reference sequence). The CDR3 is 14 residues long. Trimming stripped 1 base from V and 3 bases from J, with 10 bases between. The CDR3 sequence is CASSLLGLEETQYF. DNA of the CDR3: TGTGCCAGCAGCTTGTTAGGACTTGAAGAGACCCAGTACTTC. The variable domain in full, with the rest retrieved from reference TRBV5-4 and TRBJ2-5, is ETGVTQSPTHLIKTRGQQVTLRCSSQSGHNTVSWYQQALGQGPQFIFQYYREEENGRGNFPPRFSGLQFPNYSSELNVNALELDDSALYLCASSLLGLEETQYFGPGTRLLVL.

The CDR3 DNA is TGTGCCAGCAGCTTAGGGACAACCTCCTACAATGAGCAGTTCTTC. Its translation: CASSLGTTSYNEQFF. The chain links TRBV5-6 to TRBJ2-1; possibly TRBD1 for D (6 bases). The V end lost 2 bases, the J end lost 0 bases, and 9 bases lay between the germline ends. This CDR3 is 15 amino acids long. Germline CDR1 and CDR2: SGHDT and YYEEEE.

The V gene is TRBV11-2, the J gene TRBJ2-7; 9 bases fit TRBD2. The V and J ends lost 1 base and 4 bases, in that order; junction bases with no gene match: 5. This CDR3 contains 15 residues. CDR1 SGHAT and CDR2 FQNNGV come from the germline V gene. CDR3 region: CASSLVGGGAYEQYF. CDR3 coding DNA: TGTGCCAGCAGCTTAGTCGGCGGGGGGGCTTACGAGCAGTACTTC.

The genes are TRBV9 and TRBJ2-1, with 8 bases fitting TRBD1. The germline V gene encodes CDR1 SGDLS and CDR2 YYNGEE. Trimming at V came to 3 bases and at J to 0 bases, leaving 2 bases not matched to a gene. The CDR3 is 15 amino acids. The CDR3 loop is CASSAGTGSYNEQFF. The CDR3 coding sequence is TGTGCCAGCAGCGCGGGGACAGGCTCCTACAATGAGCAGTTCTTC. Combining the CDR3 with reference TRBV9 and TRBJ2-1 gives the whole variable domain DSGVTQTPKHLITATGQRVTLRCSPRSGDLSVYWYQQSLDQGLQFLIQYYNGEERAKGNILERFSAQQFPDLHSELNLSSLELGDSALYFCASSAGTGSYNEQFFGPGTRLTVL.

Details on this clone: Within the sample, other DNA sequences also encode this same CDR3. The chain uses TRBV7-9 and TRBJ2-3; tentatively, D is TRBD1 or TRBD2 (5 bases each). CDR1 is SEHNR, CDR2 FQNEAQ, per germline (reference sequence). This CDR3 comprises 15 residues. V was pared by 1 base and J by 0 bases, with 8 bases between. In DNA, the CDR3 is TGTGCCAGCAGCTTAGGCCGGGACAGCACAGATACGCAGTATTTT. This encodes CASSLGRDSTDTQYF.

V gene TRBV5-5 combines with J gene TRBJ1-6, with a weak D call TRBD1 (6 bases). Trimming removed 5 bases at V and 1 base at J, with 13 bases between. Germline assignment: CDR1 SGHKS and CDR2 YYEKEE (reference sequence). The CDR3 is 16 residues long. The CDR3 reads CASSSGTSSYNSPLHF. CDR3 sequence (DNA): TGTGCCAGCAGTTCCGGGACAAGTTCCTATAATTCACCCCTCCACTTT.

The chain is built from TRBV29-1 and TRBJ1-1; D uncertain. Germline values: CDR1 SQVTM, CDR2 ANQGSEA. Trimming took 8 bases from V and 2 from J, leaving 21 bases between them. CDR3 size: 15 residues. CDR3 bases: TGCAGCTTCATTGGATCCGGCAGAACCAACACTGAAGCTTTCTTT. It codes for CSFIGSGRTNTEAFF.

The chain combines TRBV30 with TRBJ2-1, with 8 positions matching TRBD2. CDR3 length: 15 amino acids. CDR1 GTSNPN and CDR2 SVGIG come from the germline V gene (reference sequence). The V segment lost 2 bases and the J segment 2 bases; nucleotides outside the gene matches: 5. The CDR3: CAWSQSGSPYNEQFF. The CDR3 bases are TGTGCCTGGAGTCAGAGCGGGAGCCCCTACAATGAGCAGTTCTTC.

The J gene is TRBJ2-7, the V gene TRBV7-2; 13 bases fit TRBD2. CDR1 SGHTA and CDR2 FQGNSA come from the germline V gene. The CDR3 sequence is 15 residues long. V dropped 3 bases and J dropped 5; count of bases not matched to a gene: 4. The CDR3 here is CASSFPGLAGNEQYF. CDR3 nucleotides: TGTGCCAGCAGCTTTCCGGGACTAGCGGGAAACGAGCAGTACTTC.

The chain joins TRBV5-4 to TRBJ2-3, with 8 bases that match TRBD2. There are 15 residues in the CDR3. Losses at the gene ends were 1 base for V and 4 bases for J; bases not matched to a gene: 5. Germline V gene data show CDR1 as SGHNT and CDR2 as YYREEE (reference sequence). The DNA of the CDR3 is TGTGCCAGCAGCTTGAGAACGGGGGGGCCAGATACGCAGTATTTT. Protein product: CASSLRTGGPDTQYF.

The chain has TRBV11-2 and TRBJ2-1; TRBD2 matches at 14 bases. The CDR3 is 16 residues long. V was pared by 5 bases and J by 8 bases, with 8 bases of the junction left unmatched. Germline CDR1 and CDR2: SGHAT and FQNNGV. The CDR3 DNA reads as TGTGCCAGCAGCCCCGGGACTAGCGGGAGAACCTATGAGCAGTTCTTC. It codes for CASSPGTSGRTYEQFF.

This chain uses TRBV2 with TRBJ2-7; D is undetermined. V dropped 1 base and J dropped 3 bases, with 4 bases sitting between them. Looked up from germline, CDR1 is SNHLY and CDR2 is FYNNEI. The length of the CDR3 is 12 residues. The CDR3 DNA sequence: TGTGCCAGCAGTGAAGAGGGCTACGAGCAGTACTTC. This translates into CASSEEGYEQYF.

This chain joins TRBV29-1 and TRBJ1-2; D might be TRBD1 (6 bases). Trimming cost V 0 bases and J 8 bases, with 16 bases left between them. Germline V gene data show CDR1 as SQVTM and CDR2 as ANQGSEA. The CDR3 contains 14 residues. The CDR3 is CSVEDGDKGGGYTF. DNA of the CDR3: TGCAGCGTTGAAGATGGGGACAAGGGGGGAGGCTACACCTTC.

The chain couples TRBV7-2 to TRBJ1-3; D is uncertain. The ends were cut back, 5 bases at V and 10 bases at J, with 9 bases in the middle. Germline V gene sequence: CDR1 SGHTA, CDR2 FQGNSA. CDR3 length: 11 residues. The CDR3 region has the DNA TGTGCCAGCAGCCCTATGGGTACCATATATTTT. This gives the protein CASSPMGTIYF.

J is TRBJ2-1 and V is TRBV5-4; the match to TRBD2 covers 9 bases. V lost 2 bases and J lost 8; bases outside the gene matches: 8. This CDR3 contains 15 residues. Germline V lookup: CDR1 SGHNT, CDR2 YYREEE (reference sequence). CDR3 amino acids: CASSFPAGGIYEQFF. CDR3 sequence (DNA): TGTGCCAGCAGCTTTCCGGCGGGAGGGATATATGAGCAGTTCTTC.

The J gene is TRBJ1-3, the V gene TRBV9, with 10 bases identical to TRBD1. This CDR3 is 17 amino acids long. Germline V CDR1 and CDR2: SGDLS, YYNGEE. The trim removed 4 bases at V and 0 bases at J, leaving 7 bases unmatched. Here the CDR3 reads CASSRWDRGPSGNTIYF. The CDR3 coding sequence is TGTGCCAGCAGCCGATGGGACAGGGGACCCTCTGGAAACACCATATATTTT.

The J gene is TRBJ2-5, the V gene TRBV7-6, with a weak D call TRBD1 (6 bases). With 6 bases removed from V and 4 bases from J, the gap between germline ends came to 9 bases. This CDR3 is 12 amino acids long. Germline V gene lookup returns CDR1 SGHVS and CDR2 FNYEAQ. The chain's CDR3 is CASSQGGETQYF. CDR3 sequence (DNA): TGTGCCAGCAGTCAAGGGGGAGAGACCCAGTACTTC.

The chain recombines TRBV2 with TRBJ2-2; no clear D gene. Germline V lookup: CDR1 SNHLY, CDR2 FYNNEI. The CDR3 is made up of 14 amino acids. The V end lost 1 base, the J end lost 2 bases, and 5 bases lay between the germline ends. The CDR3 sequence: CASSEVVNTGELFF. The DNA for the CDR3 is TGTGCCAGCAGTGAAGTGGTTAACACCGGGGAGCTGTTTTTT.